Listed here are 9 T cell receptor beta chains from one sample, sequenced in a study of cytomegalovirus exposure and HLA in healthy donors. PCR primers comprised 60 Vbeta and 13 Jbeta primers. Clones were sequenced by immunoSEQ multiplex PCR, and TCRdb holds only the in-frame ones, with some missing. The sample is made up of over 45,000 clones, and the top ten hold 2.1% of it. The sequenced sample consisted of PBMCs. All receptors derive from a woman aged 40 to 49 in good health and CMV-seronegative.

This chain uses TRBV5-5 with TRBJ2-5; D is unclear. Germline lookup yields CDR1 SGHKS and CDR2 YYEKEE (reference sequence). V was pared by 2 bases and J by 0 bases, with 11 bases between. The CDR3 covers 15 residues. The CDR3 protein is CASSFYERDQETQYF. The CDR3 nucleotides are TGTGCCAGCAGCTTTTATGAAAGAGACCAAGAGACCCAGTACTTC. Filled out from reference TRBV5-5 and TRBJ2-5, the complete variable domain reads DAGVTQSPTHLIKTRGQQVTLRCSPISGHKSVSWYQQVLGQGPQFIFQYYEKEERGRGNFPDRFSARQFPNYSSELNVNALLLGDSALYLCASSFYERDQETQYFGPGTRLLVL.

The rearrangement uses TRBV6-1 and TRBJ1-5, with D maybe TRBD1 (5 bases). Trimming removed 2 bases at V and 7 bases at J, with 12 bases between. Germline V gives CDR1 MNHNS, CDR2 SASEGT. This CDR3 spans 14 amino acids. DNA for the CDR3: TGTGCCAGCAGTGAAATCGGAACAGGCCAGCCCCAGCATTTT. Protein product: CASSEIGTGQPQHF.

Concerning this clone itself: An end of the junction does not agree with germline; a read error may underlie this. The gene calls are TRBV5-1 and TRBJ1-6; TRBD1 agrees at 8 bases. The germline V gene has CDR1 SGHRS and CDR2 YFSETQ. This CDR3 comprises 15 residues. The CDR3, as DNA: TGCGCCAGCAGCTCGCAGACAGGGGAGGATTCACACCTCCACTTT. Protein product: CASSSQTGEDSHLHF.

This rearrangement joins TRBV10-3 to TRBJ2-5; 11 bases map to TRBD1. CDR3 length: 15 residues. Germline V gene data show CDR1 as ENHRY and CDR2 as SYGVKD. The trim removed 7 bases at V and 4 bases at J, leaving 8 bases unmatched. CDR3 coding DNA: TGTGCCATCAATCCGGGACAGGGGGGGCGAGAGACCCAGTACTTC. This sequence encodes CAINPGQGGRETQYF.

This chain uses TRBV15 with TRBJ1-2; TRBD1 matches at 11 bases. The CDR3 runs 13 residues. V was clipped by 5 bases and J by 8 bases; unmatched bases: 4. Germline loops: CDR1 LNHNV, CDR2 YYDKDF (reference sequence). The CDR3 region is CATSRGTGGGYTF. In DNA, the CDR3 is TGTGCCACCAGCCGGGGGACAGGGGGGGGCTACACCTTC.

CDR3 DNA: TGCGCCAGCAGGCCGGGAGGGGAAGCAGATACGCAGTATTTT. It yields the protein CASRPGGEADTQYF. The gene calls are TRBV5-1 and TRBJ2-3, with 8 bases lining up with TRBD2. The V gene's germline CDR1 is SGHRS and CDR2 YFSETQ. Trimming took 5 bases from V and 4 from J; bases not matched to a gene: 6. This CDR3 has 14 residues.

The chain couples TRBV6-5 to TRBJ2-4; D uncertain. Deletions cut 4 bases from V and 10 bases from J, with 11 bases between. This CDR3 has 12 amino acids. Germline CDR1 MNHEY, CDR2 SVGAGI. CDR3 DNA sequence: TGTGCCAGCAGTTCCCAGTCTCTTATTCAGTACTTC. Its protein is CASSSQSLIQYF.

The rearrangement links TRBV5-1 to TRBJ2-7; the match to TRBD2 covers 10 bases. Per germline, CDR1 SGHRS and CDR2 YFSETQ. The CDR3 contains 16 residues. V was pared by 3 bases and J by 1 base, with 7 bases of the junction left unmatched. CDR3: CASSSRLAGPSYEQYF. The CDR3, as DNA: TGCGCCAGCAGCTCTCGACTAGCGGGCCCATCCTACGAGCAGTACTTC.

V is TRBV7-2 and J is TRBJ2-5; perhaps TRBD2 as D (6 bases). The germline V gene encodes CDR1 SGHTA and CDR2 FQGNSA. Trimming pared 6 bases from V and 5 bases from J, leaving 16 bases between. The CDR3 is 14 residues long. The CDR3 bases are TGTGCCAGCAGTCTTACGGGACTTAGCGAGACCCAGTACTTC. It translates to CASSLTGLSETQYF.